This T cell receptor beta chain was identified during a study of blood T cell repertoires in COVID-19. On the study more broadly: From the United States, Italy and Spain came samples of acute and convalescent COVID-19. T cells, B-cell-depleted T cells, or PBMCs provided the cDNA or gDNA that served as material.

V lost 4 bases and J lost 10, with 17 bases in between. Germline loops: CDR1 SGHRS, CDR2 YFSETQ. The CDR3 runs 14 residues. As handled by the study authors: The authors estimated nucleated cell counts from reference gene primer amplification. The data were produced by immunoSEQ multiplex PCR, yet TCRdb's version contains in-frame clones alone and is incomplete. For V, J and clone size, that table is used; D and trimming come from the DNA. The repertoire has tens of thousands of clones, about 90% of them found once; the top ten carry approximately 10%. This receptor was identified in an elderly man with active or convalescent COVID-19. The chain uses TRBV5-1 and TRBJ2-2; D might be TRBD2 (5 bases). Specimen: peripheral blood. For the CDR3, the DNA is TGCGCCAGCAGCCTGAGGAGTGAGGGCGTGGAGCTGTTTTTT. Translated: CASSLRSEGVELFF.